Described below is a single T cell receptor (beta chain) sequence and its context. These data are taken from a study of blood T cell repertoires in COVID-19. Study-wide background: PBMCs, B-cell-depleted T cells, or T cells were the source of the cDNA or gDNA that made up the material.

The table came from immunoSEQ multiplex PCR; TCRdb's copy has only in-frame clones and leaves some out. This table has about 350,000 clones, roughly 86% appearing once. Seattle cases were enrolled at active infection and followed longitudinally. Germline CDR1 MGHDK, CDR2 SYGVNS. The CDR3 contains 15 residues. Trimming left V 10 bases short and J 5 bases short, with 24 bases between. The sequence came from a man younger than 45 with COVID-19, enrolled during active disease. The gene calls are TRBV25-1 and TRBJ2-7; D may be TRBD1 (8 bases). The sequenced sample consisted of peripheral blood. The CDR3 DNA sequence: TGTGCCACCACAGGGGGAGGGGGGGGCAGGAACGAGCAGTACTTC. This encodes CATTGGGGGRNEQYF.